The table lists the clone carrying this T cell receptor beta chain with a count of one. Other nucleotide sequences in the sample specify the same CDR3. Original analysis: Amplifying reference gene primers gave estimates of nucleated cell counts. The data were produced by immunoSEQ multiplex PCR, yet TCRdb's version contains in-frame clones alone and is incomplete. The V and J calls and the clone size are those of that table, but D and trimming were determined from the DNA. The data show some 300,000 clones, roughly 86% seen once. Within 2 weeks of study entry, exposed participants had contacted a PCR-confirmed or clinician-diagnosed COVID-19 case. These data originate in a study of blood T cell repertoires in COVID-19. Study-wide context: T cells, B-cell-depleted T cells, or PBMCs supplied cDNA or gDNA.

The germline gives CDR1 LGHDT, CDR2 YNNKEL (reference sequence). V was cut by 1 base and J by 4 bases, with 10 bases left in between. This CDR3 comprises 14 residues. The V call is TRBV3-1 (or the pseudogene TRBV3-2), the J call TRBJ1-1; the D is unclear. Input material: PBMCs or T cells enriched from blood (not recorded which). The clonotype was recovered from a woman aged 45-60 years who had been exposed to COVID-19. CDR3 sequence reads: CASSQGGRGTEAFF. The CDR3 bases are TGTGCCAGCAGCCAAGGAGGGCGGGGCACTGAAGCTTTCTTT.